This entry lists 27 T cell receptor beta chains sequenced from one sample in a study of CD8 T cells in Susac syndrome. An input of roughly 0.5 to 1 ug of RNA was subjected to reverse transcription using random hexamers. MiXCR, run by TCRdb on the immunoSEQ multiplex PCR reads, gives a single entry per CDR3 protein. The data show some 75,000 distinct CDR3 sequences, with 80% to 95% seen just once and more than 0.4% held by the top ten. Sequencing was carried out using CD8+ T cells from PBMCs. The source of these receptors is a human donor with Susac syndrome.

The rearrangement uses TRBV9 and TRBJ1-4; D gene unclear. CDR3 size: 15 residues. In germline, CDR1 is SGDLS, CDR2 YYNGEE. Between the trimmed V and J ends, which lost 4 bases and 7 bases, there was a span of 17 bases. The CDR3 DNA follows: TGTGCCAGCAGCCCTTCAGGAGGGAGCGGTGAAAAACTGTTTTTT. This sequence encodes CASSPSGGSGEKLFF.

The J gene is TRBJ1-1, the V gene TRBV6-1, with D uncertain. Germline CDR1 MNHNS, CDR2 SASEGT. The CDR3 runs 14 residues. Trimming took off 2 bases at V and 0 bases at J, with 7 bases between the two ends. The DNA for the CDR3 is TGTGCCAGCAGTGAACCTGGGATGAACACTGAAGCTTTCTTT. Its protein product is CASSEPGMNTEAFF.

The rearrangement uses TRBV12-3 or TRBV12-4 and TRBJ2-5; 7 bases map to TRBD2. V was clipped by 9 bases and J by 0 bases; unmatched bases: 4. This CDR3 region has 13 residues. Written as DNA, the CDR3 is TGTGCCAGTAAACTAGCGAACCAAGAGACCCAGTACTTC. It translates to CASKLANQETQYF.

The V call is TRBV6-2 or TRBV6-3, the J call TRBJ2-7, with 11 nucleotides matching TRBD2. The CDR3 has 18 amino acids. V trimming: 0 bases; J trimming: 2 bases; junction bases outside the gene matches: 9. The germline V gene encodes CDR1 MNHEY and CDR2 SVGEGT. In DNA form, the CDR3 reads TGTGCCAGCAGTTACTCGATTTCGACTAGCGGGACCACCTACGAGCAGTACTTC. The encoded protein is CASSYSISTSGTTYEQYF.

The chain recombines TRBV11-2 with TRBJ2-1; 12 nucleotides align to TRBD2. The V and J ends lost 2 bases and 8 bases, in that order; junction bases with no gene match: 4. The CDR3 runs 15 residues. Germline CDR1 is SGHAT and CDR2 is FQNNGV. The CDR3 sequence is CASSLRLAGVDEQFF. CDR3 bases: TGTGCCAGCAGCTTAAGACTAGCGGGAGTCGATGAGCAGTTCTTC.

In regard to this clonotype: Relative to the germline gene, one junction end is altered; a read error may explain this. This chain connects TRBV9 to TRBJ2-1; TRBD2 might be the D (5 bases). CDR1 is SGDLS, CDR2 YYNGEE, per germline. The CDR3 runs to 16 residues. CDR3 DNA sequence: TGTGCCAGCAGCCCCCGAAGGACTCCGGTTTACAGTGAGCAGTTCTTC. It yields the protein CASSPRRTPVYSEQFF.

J is TRBJ2-5 and V is TRBV14; D assignment may be TRBD1 or TRBD2 (6 bases each). This CDR3 contains 14 residues. The germline CDR1 and CDR2 sequences are SGHDN and FVKESK. With 4 bases removed from V and 1 base from J, the gap between germline ends came to 10 bases. The CDR3, as DNA: TGTGCCAGCAGCCGGCGGGACACCCAAGAGACCCAGTACTTC. Translation: CASSRRDTQETQYF.

The chain employs TRBV30 and TRBJ1-2; D possibly corresponds to TRBD1 (6 bases). CDR1 and CDR2 from the germline V gene are GTSNPN and SVGIG (reference sequence). Trimming cost V 2 bases and J 6 bases, with 13 bases left between them. This CDR3 spans 13 amino acids. CDR3 region: CAWSLQGPDGYTF. The CDR3 DNA sequence: TGTGCCTGGAGTTTACAGGGACCAGATGGCTACACCTTC.

The chain joins TRBV27 to TRBJ1-2; D unclear. V gave up 3 bases and J gave up 4 bases, with 9 bases separating them. The CDR3 is made up of 13 amino acids. Germline values: CDR1 MNHEY, CDR2 SMNVEV (reference sequence). CDR3 protein: CASSLGLLYGYTF. The CDR3 nucleotides read TGTGCCAGCAGTTTGGGCTTACTCTATGGCTACACCTTC.

V and J are TRBV19 and TRBJ1-1; no clear D. This CDR3 has 13 residues. Trimming cost V 10 bases and J 3 bases, with 15 bases left between them. Per germline, CDR1 LNHDA and CDR2 SQIVND (reference sequence). CDR3: CATRGGFYTEAFF. CDR3 bases: TGTGCCACCCGAGGAGGGTTTTACACTGAAGCTTTCTTT.

This chain uses TRBV2 with TRBJ2-6; TRBD1 matches at 11 bases. The CDR3 extends over 16 amino acids. The germline gives CDR1 SNHLY, CDR2 FYNNEI. Germline trimming cut 6 bases from V and 2 bases from J; bases unmatched to any gene: 3. The CDR3 sequence: CASSQGQGAGANVLTF. The CDR3 DNA reads as TGTGCCAGCAGCCAGGGACAGGGGGCTGGGGCCAACGTCCTGACTTTC. The complete variable domain, with remaining parts taken from reference TRBV2 and TRBJ2-6, reads EPEVTQTPSHQVTQMGQEVILRCVPISNHLYFYWYRQILGQKVEFLVSFYNNEISEKSEIFDDQFSVERPDGSNFTLKIRSTKLEDSAMYFCASSQGQGAGANVLTFGAGSRLTVL.

The J gene is TRBJ1-5, the V gene TRBV4-1; 9 bases map to TRBD1. Unmatched junction bases numbered 7, after V lost 7 bases and J lost 3 bases. The germline gives CDR1 MGHRA, CDR2 YSYEKL. The CDR3 is 15 amino acids. CDR3 residues: CASKVGTGNNQPQHF. The CDR3 nucleotides read TGCGCCAGCAAGGTCGGGACAGGGAACAATCAGCCCCAGCATTTT.

The genes are TRBV5-1 and TRBJ2-7; 7 bases match TRBD1. Germline values: CDR1 SGHRS, CDR2 YFSETQ. The CDR3 is made up of 16 amino acids. V lost 0 bases to trimming and J lost 3 bases; unmatched junction nucleotides: 9. CDR3: CASSLVPSQGYYEQYF. CDR3 in DNA: TGCGCCAGCAGCTTGGTTCCTTCACAGGGGTACTACGAGCAGTACTTC.

The chain combines TRBV6-5 with TRBJ2-1; a possible D gene is TRBD2 (5 bases). The CDR3 is 17 amino acids. Germline V gene sequence: CDR1 MNHEY, CDR2 SVGAGI. V was trimmed by 0 bases and J by 2 bases, leaving 14 bases between them. This CDR3 is CASSYSRVDPAYNEQFF. CDR3 nucleotides: TGTGCCAGCAGTTACTCGAGGGTGGATCCAGCCTACAATGAGCAGTTCTTC.

The CDR3 DNA sequence: TGTGCCAGCAGCTCCTCTACACCTGCGTGGGAGCAGTACTTC. It yields the protein CASSSSTPAWEQYF. The chain combines TRBV5-5 with TRBJ2-7; no definite D call. With 3 bases removed from V and 7 bases from J, the gap between germline ends came to 17 bases. The CDR3 covers 14 residues. Germline CDR1 SGHKS, CDR2 YYEKEE (reference sequence).

The rearrangement joins TRBV27 to TRBJ2-7; the match to TRBD1 covers 9 bases. The germline V gene encodes CDR1 MNHEY and CDR2 SMNVEV (reference sequence). With V trimmed by 5 bases and J by 3 bases, 8 bases remained unmatched. CDR3 length: 15 amino acids. CDR3 DNA: TGTGCCAGCAGTAGACCCCTGGACAGGGGCTACGAGCAGTACTTC. This codes for CASSRPLDRGYEQYF.

DNA for the CDR3: TGTGCCACCCGGATCGCCGGGGGGTCCTACGAGCAGTACTTC. Its translation is CATRIAGGSYEQYF. V usage is TRBV6-1 and J usage is TRBJ2-7, with 7 bases lining up with TRBD2. This CDR3 region has 14 residues. The J segment lost 1 base and the V segment lost 10 bases, leaving 10 bases of the junction unmatched. From germline, CDR1 is MNHNS and CDR2 SASEGT.

V usage is TRBV12-3 or TRBV12-4 and J usage is TRBJ1-5; D unresolved. The CDR3 spans 11 residues. Between the trimmed V and J ends, which lost 4 bases and 10 bases, there was a span of 8 bases. This CDR3 is CASSYIAPQHF. The CDR3 coding sequence is TGTGCCAGCAGTTACATCGCCCCCCAGCATTTT.

CDR3 sequence (DNA): TGCAGCGTTGAACAGGGGAGGTACGAGCAGTACTTC. Translation gives CSVEQGRYEQYF. The V and J genes are TRBV29-1 and TRBJ2-7, with D perhaps matching TRBD1 or TRBD2 (6 bases each). From germline, CDR1 is SQVTM and CDR2 ANQGSEA. This CDR3 has 12 amino acids. Trimming cost V 2 bases and J 4 bases, with 9 bases left between them.

The chain is built from TRBV15 and TRBJ2-7; 7 nucleotides match TRBD1. Per germline, CDR1 LNHNV and CDR2 YYDKDF (reference sequence). V lost 4 bases and J lost 1; bases outside the gene matches: 4. CDR3 length: 14 amino acids. The CDR3 DNA follows: TGTGCCACCAGCAACCCGACAGGGTCCTACGAGCAGTACTTC. Its translation is CATSNPTGSYEQYF.

The chain is built from TRBV3-1 and TRBJ2-4; D is tentatively TRBD1 or TRBD2 (5 bases each). The CDR3 runs to 18 residues. Germline V gene sequence: CDR1 LGHDT, CDR2 YNNKEL (reference sequence). Trimming took off 2 bases at V and 1 base at J, with 18 bases between the two ends. In nucleotides, the CDR3 is TGTGCCAGCAGCCAAAAGGCTGGGGACGGGTTGGCCAAAAACATTCAGTACTTC. Translation gives CASSQKAGDGLAKNIQYF.

The rearrangement uses TRBV28 and TRBJ1-2; 7 nucleotides align to TRBD1. This CDR3 is built from 15 residues. Germline V gene lookup returns CDR1 MDHEN and CDR2 SYDVKM. Trimming took 4 bases from V and 1 from J; bases not matched to a gene: 6. The CDR3 region has the DNA TGTGCCAGCAGTTCCGACGGACAGGTTAACTATGGCTACACCTTC. Its translation: CASSSDGQVNYGYTF.

The chain links TRBV20-1 to TRBJ1-5; maybe TRBD1 (6 bases). Trimming took 3 bases from V and 4 from J, leaving 16 bases between them. The CDR3 is 15 residues long. CDR1 is DFQATT and CDR2 is SNEGSKA in the germline V gene (reference sequence). CDR3 nucleotides: TGCAGTGCTAGCGGGGGGGCGGGTAGTAATCAGCCCCAGCATTTT. It is translated as CSASGGAGSNQPQHF.

V is TRBV5-1 and J is TRBJ2-1; no clear D gene. Germline values: CDR1 SGHRS, CDR2 YFSETQ. The length of the CDR3 is 14 residues. Trimming cost V 4 bases and J 8 bases, with 16 bases left between them. The chain's CDR3 is CASSPGLGLDEQFF. The CDR3 nucleotides read TGCGCCAGCAGCCCGGGCCTCGGTCTGGATGAGCAGTTCTTC.

The CDR3 DNA reads TGTGCCAGCAGCCAGGGACAGGGACGGGAGACCCAGTACTTC. Its protein is CASSQGQGRETQYF. V and J are TRBV5-6 and TRBJ2-5; 9 bases fit TRBD1. Trimming took 4 bases from V and 5 from J; bases not matched to a gene: 6. Germline V gene data show CDR1 as SGHDT and CDR2 as YYEEEE. The CDR3 totals 14 residues.

This clonotype came up once. V is TRBV29-1 and J is TRBJ2-7; 8 positions agree with TRBD1. V trimming: 5 bases; J trimming: 2 bases; junction bases outside the gene matches: 5. Germline values: CDR1 SQVTM, CDR2 ANQGSEA. The CDR3 is made up of 13 amino acids. CDR3 in DNA: TGCAGCGTTAAGACAGGGGTTACCTACGAGCAGTACTTC. This codes for CSVKTGVTYEQYF.

The rearrangement links TRBV7-3 to TRBJ2-2, with a possible D match to TRBD2 (6 bases). The CDR3 is made up of 16 amino acids. The V gene lost 5 bases and the J gene lost 5 bases, with 18 bases spanning the gap. CDR1 and CDR2 from the germline V gene are SGHTA and FQGTGA. In nucleotides, the CDR3 is TGTGCCAGCAGCCGGCGGGGACCCCCGGGGACCGGGGAGCTGTTTTTT. It is translated as CASSRRGPPGTGELFF. Full variable domain (outside the CDR3, taken from reference TRBV7-3 and TRBJ2-2): GAGVSQTPSNKVTEKGKYVELRCDPISGHTALYWYRQSLGQGPEFLIYFQGTGAADDSGLPNDRFFAVRPEGSVSTLKIQRTERGDSAVYLCASSRRGPPGTGELFFGEGSRLTVL.